This TCR beta chain derives from a study of cytomegalovirus exposure and HLA in healthy donors. Study-wide findings and caveats: In a later analysis, DRB1 alleles had the most associated TCRs; HLA-C alleles the fewest. Information on immune exposure was restricted to one variable (CMV serostatus).

This clone occurred a few times. The antigen is undetermined. PCR used 60 Vbeta primers and 13 Jbeta primers. Sequencing used immunoSEQ multiplex PCR; TCRdb keeps in-frame clones, though not all of them. The sample lists some 150,000 clones, 60% to 75% occurring once. The receptor comes from a man aged 18 to 30 in good health and CMV-seronegative. Source material: PBMCs.

The CDR3, as DNA: TGTGCCACCAGCGGCCCCCTAGGGACTAGGGAGACCCAGTACTTC. It translates to CATSGPLGTRETQYF. The V call is TRBV15, the J call TRBJ2-5, with 8 bases identical to TRBD2. V lost 5 bases and J lost 5; bases outside the gene matches: 10. This CDR3 is 15 amino acids long. Per the germline V gene, CDR1 is LNHNV and CDR2 is YYDKDF (reference sequence).